The rows below give T cell receptor beta chains drawn from one sample of a study of blood T cell repertoires in COVID-19. Measured with immunoSEQ multiplex PCR; TCRdb has only the in-frame clones, and not every one. The sample gives roughly 330,000 clones, 87% of which show up once; 5.3% is in the top ten. The sequenced sample was PBMCs or T cells enriched from blood (not recorded which). These receptors came from a woman in her thirties who had recovered from COVID-19. Each CDR3 is given with its conserved first and last residue. The order of the fields is D gene, V gene, clone size, J gene, CDR3 length, CDR3 protein, CDR3 DNA. D genes are given only for firm matches. Some rows have no size entry. The others give once, few or many, or a class for an expanded clone.

>TRBD1|TRBV2|-|TRBJ1-2|14
CASRGTGLIYGYTF
TGTGCCAGCAGAGGGACAGGGCTAATCTATGGCTACACCTTC
>-|TRBV4-1|-|TRBJ1-2|14
CASSPRGSMKGYTF
TGCGCCAGCAGCCCTCGGGGGAGTATGAAGGGCTACACCTTC
>TRBD1|TRBV6-5|-|TRBJ2-5|15
CASRGDRAWEETQYF
TGTGCCAGCAGAGGGGACAGGGCGTGGGAAGAGACCCAGTACTTC
>TRBD1|TRBV30|-|TRBJ1-5|14
CAWLDRGYNQPQHF
TGTGCCTGGCTCGACAGGGGATACAATCAGCCCCAGCATTTT
>-|TRBV27|few|TRBJ1-1|14
CASSYSTENTEAFF
TGTGCCAGCAGTTATTCGACAGAGAACACTGAAGCTTTCTTT
>TRBD1|TRBV2|-|TRBJ2-7|16
CASSGRTGPRGYEQYF
TGTGCCAGCAGTGGCAGGACAGGGCCGAGGGGCTACGAGCAGTACTTC
>-|TRBV5-1|-|TRBJ1-1|13
CASSLLFSAEAFF
TGCGCCAGCAGCTTGTTATTTTCAGCTGAAGCTTTCTTT
>TRBD1|TRBV28|-|TRBJ2-7|13
CASSPGQGLEQYF
TGTGCCAGCAGCCCAGGACAGGGGCTCGAGCAGTACTTC
>TRBD2|TRBV27|few|TRBJ2-3|16
CASSLRLAGGTDTQYF
TGTGCCAGCAGTTTACGGCTAGCGGGGGGCACAGATACGCAGTATTTT
>-|TRBV12-3/TRBV12-4|few|TRBJ1-2|13
CASSPDRYYGYTF
TGTGCCAGCAGCCCTGACAGATACTATGGCTACACCTTC
>TRBD1|TRBV6-1|-|TRBJ1-2|13
CASSERQGRGYTF
TGTGCCAGCAGTGAAAGACAGGGGCGGGGCTACACCTTC
>TRBD1|TRBV13|-|TRBJ1-1|16
CASSRGARGPNTEAFF
TGTGCCAGCAGCCGGGGGGCCAGGGGGCCGAACACTGAAGCTTTCTTT
>-|TRBV7-8|few|TRBJ1-2|13
CASSRTQGYGYTF
TGTGCCAGCAGCCGTACCCAGGGCTATGGCTACACCTTC
>TRBD1|TRBV25-1|-|TRBJ2-3|15
CASSVGTGNTDTQYF
TGTGCCAGCAGCGTGGGGACAGGGAACACAGATACGCAGTATTTT
>TRBD2|TRBV11-1|-|TRBJ2-3|13
CASRGGRTDTQYF
TGTGCCAGCAGGGGGGGGAGGACAGATACGCAGTATTTT
>TRBD1|TRBV7-9|-|TRBJ1-2|15
CASSLPGQGWYGYTF
TGTGCCAGCAGCCTACCGGGACAGGGTTGGTATGGCTACACCTTC
>TRBD1|TRBV29-1|-|TRBJ1-2|14
CSVEEGQTPGGYTF
TGCAGCGTTGAAGAGGGACAGACCCCCGGTGGCTACACCTTC
>-|TRBV7-2|-|TRBJ2-3|16
CASLFVAGRLSDTQYF
TGTGCCAGCCTCTTCGTCGCCGGACGACTATCAGATACGCAGTATTTT
>-|TRBV19|-|TRBJ1-5|15
CASSRTRVSNQPQHF
TGTGCCAGTAGTAGGACACGGGTTAGCAATCAGCCCCAGCATTTT
>-|TRBV27|-|TRBJ2-7|14
CASSLRGVTYEQYF
TGTGCCAGCAGTTTAAGGGGCGTCACCTACGAGCAGTACTTC
>-|TRBV3-1/TRBV3-2|-|TRBJ1-1|11
CASSHIGEAFF
TGTGCCAGCAGCCATATCGGTGAAGCTTTCTTT
>-|TRBV6-5|-|TRBJ1-1|16
CASSYSRSAWNTEAFF
TGTGCCAGCAGTTACTCGAGGTCGGCTTGGAACACTGAAGCTTTCTTT
>-|TRBV4-2|-|TRBJ1-1|14
CASSQGSGDTEAFF
TGTGCCAGCAGCCAAGGTTCGGGTGACACTGAAGCTTTCTTT
>TRBD1|TRBV18|-|TRBJ1-2|17
CASSPGAGQTPVDGYTF
TGTGCCAGCTCACCAGGCGCGGGACAGACCCCCGTCGATGGCTACACCTTC
>TRBD1|TRBV4-1|-|TRBJ2-2|18
CASSQDLVVQGETGELFF
TGCGCCAGCAGCCAAGATCTCGTGGTGCAGGGGGAGACCGGGGAGCTGTTTTTT
>TRBD1|TRBV9|-|TRBJ2-7|15
CASSGEGASRYEQYF
TGTGCCAGCAGCGGTGAGGGGGCCTCCCGCTACGAGCAGTACTTC
>-|TRBV2|-|TRBJ1-6|15
CASLVSPGINSPLHF
TGTGCCAGCCTGGTTAGTCCGGGGATAAATTCACCCCTCCACTTT
>TRBD1|TRBV5-4|-|TRBJ1-1|19
CASSLGPLLDRASSTEAFF
TGTGCCAGCAGCTTGGGCCCCTTACTCGACAGGGCAAGTAGCACTGAAGCTTTCTTT
>TRBD1|TRBV27|-|TRBJ2-7|16
CASSKRTGGLPYEQYF
TGTGCCAGCAGTAAGCGGACAGGGGGGCTCCCCTACGAGCAGTACTTC
>-|TRBV30|-|TRBJ2-3|15
CAWSVIGGVTDTQYF
TGTGCCTGGAGTGTAATTGGCGGGGTCACAGATACGCAGTATTTT
>TRBD2|TRBV5-1|-|TRBJ2-1|16
CASSPTSGGHYNEQFF
TGCGCCAGCAGCCCAACTAGCGGGGGCCATTACAATGAGCAGTTCTTC
>TRBD1|TRBV27|-|TRBJ1-6|16
CASSRGLTSYNSPLHF
TGTGCCAGCAGCAGGGGGCTAACCTCCTATAATTCACCCCTCCACTTT
>TRBD1|TRBV11-3|few|TRBJ2-7|15
CASSLGGTGTYEQYF
TGTGCCAGCAGCTTAGGTGGGACAGGGACCTACGAGCAGTACTTC
>-|TRBV6-6|-|TRBJ2-1|17
CASSRLAVSARTMKQFF
TGTGCCAGCAGTCGCCTGGCCGTCTCTGCACGTACAATGAAGCAGTTCTTC
>-|TRBV19|-|TRBJ1-6|13
CASSNQGSSPLHF
TGTGCCAGTAGTAACCAGGGGAGTTCACCCCTCCACTTT
>TRBD1|TRBV7-2|-|TRBJ2-1|15
CASSLRGQGGNEQFF
TGTGCCAGCAGCTTAAGGGGACAGGGGGGCAATGAGCAGTTCTTC
>-|TRBV5-1|-|TRBJ1-1|14
CASANLGQNTEAFF
TGCGCCAGCGCAAACTTAGGACAGAACACTGAAGCTTTCTTT
>-|TRBV21-1|-|TRBJ1-5|16
CASSKGRDSSNQPQHF
TGTGCCAGCAGCAAAGGGCGGGACAGTAGCAATCAGCCCCAGCATTTT
>-|TRBV5-1|once|TRBJ2-5|13
CASSQWGEETQYF
TGCGCCAGCAGCCAGTGGGGGGAAGAGACCCAGTACTTC
>-|TRBV2|-|TRBJ1-5|14
CASSQQTGWQPQHF
TGTGCCAGCAGCCAACAGACGGGGTGGCAGCCCCAGCATTTT
>-|TRBV30|-|TRBJ2-5|13
CAWSAPYQETQYF
TGTGCCTGGAGTGCCCCGTACCAAGAGACCCAGTACTTC
>TRBD1|TRBV7-9|few|TRBJ1-2|15
CASSSPGQSPSGYTF
TGTGCCAGCAGCTCTCCGGGACAGTCCCCTTCAGGCTACACCTTC
>-|TRBV6-5|-|TRBJ1-6|15
CASSRDTYQASPLHF
TGTGCCAGCAGTAGGGACACCTACCAAGCTTCACCCCTCCACTTT
>TRBD1|TRBV6-2/TRBV6-3|-|TRBJ2-1|16
CASSYSTGGNYNEQFF
TGTGCCAGCAGTTACTCGACAGGGGGGAACTACAATGAGCAGTTCTTC
>TRBD1|TRBV6-2/TRBV6-3|-|TRBJ1-1|17
CASSYIGQGAIITEAFF
TGTGCCAGCAGTTACATCGGACAGGGGGCTATTATCACTGAAGCTTTCTTT
>TRBD1|TRBV6-4|-|TRBJ1-2|14
CASSTTGTNYGYTF
TGTGCCAGCAGCACGACAGGGACCAACTATGGCTACACCTTC
>-|TRBV4-3|-|TRBJ2-3|19
CASSQDTYTGTSNTDTQYF
TGCGCCAGCAGCCAAGATACGTATACCGGGACTTCGAACACAGATACGCAGTATTTT
>TRBD2|TRBV6-2/TRBV6-3|-|TRBJ2-1|20
CASSYSMGLAGGSGYNEQFF
TGTGCCAGCAGTTACTCGATGGGACTAGCGGGGGGTTCCGGGTACAATGAGCAGTTCTTC
>-|TRBV6-5|once|TRBJ1-2|15
CASSYSRRINYGYTF
TGTGCCAGCAGTTACTCGAGGCGGATTAACTATGGCTACACCTTC
>TRBD1|TRBV7-2|-|TRBJ2-1|18
CASSHYSGRTGGYNEQFF
TGTGCCAGCAGCCACTATTCCGGACGGACAGGGGGCTACAATGAGCAGTTCTTC
>-|TRBV2|-|TRBJ2-3|13
CASIPPGKDTQYF
TGTGCCAGCATCCCCCCGGGGAAGGATACGCAGTATTTT
>TRBD1|TRBV7-9|-|TRBJ1-4|14
CASSFGTGGEKLFF
TGTGCCAGCAGCTTCGGGACAGGGGGCGAAAAACTGTTTTTT
>-|TRBV5-4|-|TRBJ1-2|15
CASSLLSRGNYGYTF
TGTGCCAGCAGCTTGCTATCCCGGGGGAACTATGGCTACACCTTC
>-|TRBV5-4|-|TRBJ2-2|14
CASSLSGTTGELFF
TGTGCCAGCAGCTTGTCAGGTACAACCGGGGAGCTGTTTTTT
>-|TRBV28|-|TRBJ2-3|13
CASSLRGTDTQYF
TGTGCCAGCAGTTTGCGAGGGACAGATACGCAGTATTTT